What follows is one T cell receptor (beta chain) and its context. Its specificity is unknown. Method: immunoSEQ multiplex PCR; TCRdb's copy keeps in-frame clones and lacks some. The sample carries some 99,000 clones, about nine tenths recorded once. The data stem from a study of T cell responses to AZD1222 COVID-19 vaccine. Whole-study findings and limits: White British ancestry dominated among donors, who included more females, and clonal diversity was possibly underestimated. Repertoires in all cases were sampled only once the peak T cell response had passed.

Doses given second, at about 4 or about 12 weeks, were pooled. Trimming took 5 bases from V and 0 from J, leaving 7 bases between them. The V gene's germline CDR1 is LGHDT and CDR2 YNNKEL (reference sequence). CDR3 length: 13 residues. The genes are TRBV3-1 (or the pseudogene TRBV3-2) and TRBJ2-5; tentatively, D is TRBD1 (5 bases). The source is an adult who received the AZD1222 COVID-19 vaccine. The sample was peripheral blood, taken 28 days after the second AZD1222 dose. This CDR3 reads CASSGAYQETQYF. The CDR3 DNA reads TGTGCCAGCAGCGGGGCGTACCAAGAGACCCAGTACTTC.